The source of this T cell receptor beta chain is a study of blood T cell repertoires in COVID-19. Study at large: From T cells, B-cell-depleted T cells, or PBMCs came the material, which was cDNA or gDNA.

The sample holds many counts of this clone. CDR1 MNHEY and CDR2 SVGEGT come from the germline V gene. V was cut by 4 bases and J by 7 bases, with 13 bases left in between. The CDR3 spans 13 residues. Libraries were prepared by immunoSEQ multiplex PCR; TCRdb keeps only in-frame clonotypes and omits some of them. The sample has roughly 180,000 clones, 70% to 90% seen once; the top ten hold 6.9%. Seattle enrolled patients during active infection and tracked them longitudinally. This TCR came from a man older than 75 with COVID-19, enrolled during active disease. The sample consisted of peripheral blood. This chain connects TRBV6-2 or TRBV6-3 to TRBJ2-5; D not certain. CDR3 amino acids: CASSLWRSGTQYF. DNA of the CDR3: TGTGCCAGCAGTTTATGGAGATCGGGGACCCAGTACTTC.